This TCR beta chain is from a study of OX40 agonist ivuxolimab in advanced cancers. Study outcomes and limitations: A proportion of nonresponders additionally exhibited low normalized T-cell clonal expansion. Among expanded peripheral T cells, antigen specificity went undetermined.

At cycle 4 day 1, cycle 7 day 1, and baseline, blood was sampled. The table came from immunoSEQ multiplex PCR; TCRdb's copy has only in-frame clones and leaves some out. The table records around 80,000 clones, roughly 90% of them present only once. This clone came up once. Its specificity is not known. V shed 5 bases and J shed 2 bases, with 16 bases lying between them. The CDR3 is made up of 16 amino acids. The germline V gene encodes CDR1 MNHEY and CDR2 SMNVEV (reference sequence). The chain uses TRBV27 and TRBJ1-3; D call uncertain. The specimen comprised CD4+ or CD8+ T cells sorted from blood, sampled in a trial of the OX40 agonist ivuxolimab. The source of this sequence is an adult with an advanced solid tumor such as melanoma, head and neck, liver or kidney cancer. CDR3 nucleotide sequence: TGTGCCAGCAGTCCCTTCGGACGCAGCGCTGGAAACACCATATATTTT. It yields the protein CASSPFGRSAGNTIYF.